The rows below give T cell receptor beta chains drawn from one sample of a study of blood T cell repertoires in COVID-19. TCRdb's table, derived via immunoSEQ multiplex PCR, lists solely in-frame clones and lacks some. The sample holds 500,000 to 600,000 clones, 70% to 90% seen once. The specimen sequenced was peripheral blood. Receptor source: a woman aged 50 to 65 with COVID-19, enrolled during active disease. CDR3s include the opening cysteine and the closing phenylalanine or tryptophan. The order of the fields is CDR3 length, J gene, clone size, V gene, CDR3 protein. Size values are once, few and many counts, or a class for expanded clones, and some rows have none.

cdr3_length: 14; j_call: TRBJ1-2; clone_size: NA; v_call: TRBV5-4; cdr3_aa: CASSLAQGHYGYTF
cdr3_length: 14; j_call: TRBJ2-3; clone_size: NA; v_call: TRBV10-1; cdr3_aa: CASSGGTVTDTQYF
cdr3_length: 15; j_call: TRBJ2-2; clone_size: NA; v_call: TRBV6-5; cdr3_aa: CASSRLEPNTGELFF
cdr3_length: 12; j_call: TRBJ1-5; clone_size: NA; v_call: TRBV27; cdr3_aa: CASRGENQPQHF
cdr3_length: 13; j_call: TRBJ1-4; clone_size: NA; v_call: TRBV2; cdr3_aa: CASTEDYNEKLFF
cdr3_length: 16; j_call: TRBJ2-2; clone_size: NA; v_call: TRBV5-1; cdr3_aa: CASSFLVAGDTGELFF
cdr3_length: 15; j_call: TRBJ2-7; clone_size: NA; v_call: TRBV19; cdr3_aa: CASSRRGTVSYEQYF
cdr3_length: 13; j_call: TRBJ2-7; clone_size: NA; v_call: TRBV6-5; cdr3_aa: CASRSSGSYEQYF
cdr3_length: 14; j_call: TRBJ2-3; clone_size: NA; v_call: TRBV7-7; cdr3_aa: CASSLTGGLDTQYF
cdr3_length: 13; j_call: TRBJ1-2; clone_size: NA; v_call: TRBV15; cdr3_aa: CATSTGTAYGYTF
cdr3_length: 14; j_call: TRBJ1-1; clone_size: NA; v_call: TRBV19; cdr3_aa: CASSIDNGVTEAFF
cdr3_length: 15; j_call: TRBJ1-4; clone_size: NA; v_call: TRBV2; cdr3_aa: CASRVTGATNEKLFF
cdr3_length: 13; j_call: TRBJ1-5; clone_size: NA; v_call: TRBV19; cdr3_aa: CASNHDRSQPQHF
cdr3_length: 13; j_call: TRBJ2-3; clone_size: once; v_call: TRBV27; cdr3_aa: CASSLGRTDTQYF
cdr3_length: 15; j_call: TRBJ1-6; clone_size: NA; v_call: TRBV5-1; cdr3_aa: CASSLAPEGNSPLHF
cdr3_length: 18; j_call: TRBJ2-6; clone_size: NA; v_call: TRBV27; cdr3_aa: CASSLGQASRSGANVLTF
cdr3_length: 14; j_call: TRBJ1-1; clone_size: once; v_call: TRBV30; cdr3_aa: CAWEEGHVNTEAFF
cdr3_length: 15; j_call: TRBJ2-3; clone_size: NA; v_call: TRBV18; cdr3_aa: CASSRLGTSADTQYF